Below are 8 T cell receptor beta chains sequenced from a single sample in a study of shared clonotypes between healthy human individuals. Sequencing used immunoSEQ multiplex PCR; TCRdb keeps in-frame clones, though not all of them. The repertoire has over 850,000 clones, around 82% of them found once; the top ten carry around 0.6%. The sample taken for sequencing was memory CD4+ T cells from PBMCs. Subset noted: CD45RA-negative fraction. These TCRs come from a young man in good health. Some clones in this sample may be carry-over from other donors' samples.

The V gene is TRBV30, the J gene TRBJ1-2, with 10 bases aligning to TRBD1. Germline CDR1 reads GTSNPN; CDR2 reads SVGIG (reference sequence). V shed 0 bases, J shed 7 bases, and the junction held 2 bases outside the gene matches. The CDR3 has 13 amino acids. CDR3 in amino acids: CAWSVDRGFGYTF. The DNA for the CDR3 is TGTGCCTGGAGTGTGGACAGGGGGTTTGGCTACACCTTC.

The chain links TRBV10-3 to TRBJ2-3, with no clear D. Trimming cost V 4 bases and J 4 bases, with 9 bases left between them. The CDR3 is 13 amino acids. CDR1 is ENHRY, CDR2 SYGVKD, per germline. CDR3 loop: CAISGTSSDTQYF. The CDR3 coding sequence is TGTGCCATCAGTGGAACGTCGTCAGATACGCAGTATTTT.

This clone was observed a few times. The chain recombines TRBV27 with TRBJ2-7; D is perhaps TRBD1 (5 bases). There are 15 residues in the CDR3. Germline V CDR1 and CDR2: MNHEY, SMNVEV (reference sequence). The V gene lost 3 bases and the J gene lost 2 bases, with 14 bases spanning the gap. CDR3 in amino acids: CASSFQGTGPYEQYF. Here the CDR3 DNA reads TGTGCCAGCAGTTTCCAGGGAACGGGCCCCTACGAGCAGTACTTC.

The V and J genes are TRBV6-5 and TRBJ2-2; possibly TRBD2 for D (5 bases). Per the germline V gene, CDR1 is MNHEY and CDR2 is SVGAGI. V lost 6 bases to trimming and J lost 5 bases, with 7 bases between them. CDR3 length equals 12 residues. CDR3 coding DNA: TGTGCCAGCAGGAGGGAGACCGGGGAGCTGTTTTTT. It codes for CASRRETGELFF.

The chain uses TRBV25-1 and TRBJ1-1; the D is unclear. V lost 1 base and J 6 bases, leaving 9 bases between the germline ends. CDR3 size: 13 residues. Germline lookup yields CDR1 MGHDK and CDR2 SYGVNS. The CDR3, as DNA: TGTGCCAGCAGTGAATGGGCAGCTTCTGAAGCTTTCTTT. Its protein is CASSEWAASEAFF.

This chain joins TRBV10-1 and TRBJ2-2; 8 bases line up with TRBD1. The length of the CDR3 is 16 residues. Germline V gene sequence: CDR1 WNHNN, CDR2 SYGVQD (reference sequence). Trimming cost V 2 bases and J 5 bases; bases outside gene matches: 7. DNA of the CDR3: TGCGCCAGCAGTGAGAGACAGGGGATAAAGACCGGGGAGCTGTTTTTT. Amino acid sequence: CASSERQGIKTGELFF.

The rearrangement links TRBV5-5 to TRBJ1-2; the D gene is possibly TRBD1 (5 bases). The CDR3 runs to 15 residues. The V gene lost 4 bases and the J gene lost 3 bases, with 16 bases spanning the gap. Germline V CDR1 and CDR2: SGHKS, YYEKEE (reference sequence). The CDR3 coding sequence is TGTGCCAGCAGCCCGGCGCCAGGGAGGGACTATGGCTACACCTTC. It encodes CASSPAPGRDYGYTF.

About this clone: It may be a read error: a sequence one base away is much more abundant. In the same sample, other DNA sequences code for this CDR3. The chain is built from TRBV5-1 and TRBJ2-1, with 8 bases lining up with TRBD2. The germline CDR1 and CDR2 sequences are SGHRS and YFSETQ. This CDR3 spans 15 amino acids. J gave up 0 bases and V 2 bases, and 1 base lay outside the gene matches. The CDR3 reads CASSFTSGSYNEQFF. In DNA form, the CDR3 reads TGCGCCAGCAGCTTCACTAGCGGCTCCTACAATGAGCAGTTCTTC.